This TCR beta chain was identified in a study of T cells in Graves' hyperthyroidism and ophthalmopathy. Study-wide results and caveats: It was a median approximately six months before onset that the model predicted ophthalmopathy. Most thyroid clonotypes with frequency above 0.001 were detected in blood.

With 5 bases removed from V and 4 bases from J, the gap between germline ends came to 12 bases. CDR3 length: 14 amino acids. Germline CDR1 and CDR2: SGHAT and FQNNGV. It was RNA transcripts that yielded the amplified TCR beta CDR3 regions. HTBI primers were used for first-round RT-PCR of the TCR CDR3. TCRdb recomputed calls from the multiplex PCR reads with MiXCR, one row per CDR3 protein. The data show around 620,000 distinct CDR3 sequences, around 42% seen once. Those patients with uncontrolled infection, other autoimmune disease, pregnancy or lactation were excluded. Clinical symptoms, serum thyroxine, TRAb, thyroid ultrasound and orbital computed tomography informed diagnoses. A word on this clonotype: Its antigen remains unknown.

The rearrangement uses TRBV11-2 and TRBJ1-3; perhaps TRBD1 as D (6 bases). The receptor's source is an adult woman with Graves' disease, either hyperthyroidism or ophthalmopathy (not recorded which). Sample: peripheral blood or thyroid tissue (not recorded which). CDR3 sequence reads: CASSPYRDGNTIYF. For the CDR3, the DNA is TGTGCCAGCAGCCCTTACAGGGACGGAAACACCATATATTTT. Full variable domain (missing parts from reference TRBV11-2 and TRBJ1-3): EAGVAQSPRYKIIEKRQSVAFWCNPISGHATLYWYQQILGQGPKLLIQFQNNGVVDDSQLPKDRFSAERLKGVDSTLKIQPAKLEDSAVYLCASSPYRDGNTIYFGEGSWLTVV.